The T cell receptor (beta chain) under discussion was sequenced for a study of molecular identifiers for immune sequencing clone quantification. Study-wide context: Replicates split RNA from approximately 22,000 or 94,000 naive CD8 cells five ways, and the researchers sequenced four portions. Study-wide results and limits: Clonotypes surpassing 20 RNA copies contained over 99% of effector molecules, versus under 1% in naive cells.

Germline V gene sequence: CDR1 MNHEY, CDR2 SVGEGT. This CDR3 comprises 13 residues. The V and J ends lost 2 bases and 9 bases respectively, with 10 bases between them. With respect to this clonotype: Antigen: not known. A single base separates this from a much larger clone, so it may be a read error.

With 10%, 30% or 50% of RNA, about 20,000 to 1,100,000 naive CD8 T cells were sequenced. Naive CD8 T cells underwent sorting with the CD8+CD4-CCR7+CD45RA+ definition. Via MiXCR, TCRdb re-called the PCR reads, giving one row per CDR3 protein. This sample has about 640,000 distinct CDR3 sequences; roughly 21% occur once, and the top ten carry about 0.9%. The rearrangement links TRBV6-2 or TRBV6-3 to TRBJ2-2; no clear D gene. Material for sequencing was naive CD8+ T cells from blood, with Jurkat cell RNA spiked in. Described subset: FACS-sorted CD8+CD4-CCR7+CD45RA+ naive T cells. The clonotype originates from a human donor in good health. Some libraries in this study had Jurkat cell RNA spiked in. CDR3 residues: CASSYPRGWELFF. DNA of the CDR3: TGTGCCAGCAGTTACCCCCGTGGGTGGGAGCTGTTTTTT.